Following are 4 T cell receptor beta chains from one sample sequenced in a study of regulatory T cells in long-lasting Graves disease. Time point defined: newly diagnosed GD, antithyroid drugs for less than 3 months. The TCR library was prepared using RNA isolated from PBMCs. Through Arm-PCR of CDR3 regions and iRepertoire HTBI primers, TCR beta libraries were built. A single record per CDR3 protein comes from TCRdb applying MiXCR to the multiplex PCR reads. This table has some 340,000 distinct CDR3 sequences, 10% to 15% appearing once. The sample was also reused in another study, on T cells in Graves' hyperthyroidism and ophthalmopathy.

The sequencing used peripheral blood mononuclear cells (PBMCs), collected at new diagnosis, from a patient treated with antithyroid drugs. Receptors were obtained from a woman between 18 and 29 years old with Graves disease.

This rearrangement joins TRBV9 to TRBJ1-2; D is uncertain. CDR1 and CDR2 (germline): SGDLS, YYNGEE. The length of the CDR3 is 14 residues. The V end lost 6 bases, the J end lost 5 bases, and 17 bases lay between the germline ends. CDR3 region: CASTLGPATYGYTF. In DNA form, the CDR3 reads TGTGCCAGCACCCTCGGGCCAGCGACTTATGGCTACACCTTC.

This clonotype showed up many times. The V and J genes are TRBV7-8 and TRBJ2-1, with 9 bases lining up with TRBD1. The CDR3 runs to 15 residues. V lost 3 bases, J lost 5 bases, and 5 bases stayed unmatched. Germline lookup yields CDR1 SGHVS and CDR2 FQNEAQ. The DNA for the CDR3 is TGTGCCAGCAGCTTGGGGGACAGGGCAAACAATGAGCAGTTCTTC. Its translation is CASSLGDRANNEQFF.

This clonotype was picked up many times. This chain links TRBV3-2 with TRBJ2-1; the table's D gene call, TRBD2, was not cross checked with the DNA. TRBV3-2 is marked as a pseudogene. The CDR3 totals 18 residues. The CDR3 DNA sequence: TGTGCCAGCAGCCAGTCCACCCATTATAGCGGGGGGATAAATGAGCAGTTCTTC. This codes for CASSQSTHYSGGINEQFF.

As for this clonotype: A much larger clone differs by one base, so this may be a read error. The CDR3 DNA reads as TGTGCCAGTAGTATATCCCCCAGGGGTTACGATGAGCAGTTCTTC. Protein product: CASSISPRGYDEQFF. The chain is built from TRBV19 and TRBJ2-1; tentatively, D is TRBD1 (6 bases). In germline, CDR1 is LNHDA, CDR2 SQIVND (reference sequence). V was trimmed by 2 bases and J by 8 bases, leaving 16 bases between them. The CDR3 extends over 15 amino acids.